What follows are 8 T cell receptor beta chains derived from one specimen sequenced in a study of cytomegalovirus exposure and HLA in healthy donors. This PCR relied on a set of 60 Vbeta primers and 13 Jbeta primers. Sequencing used immunoSEQ multiplex PCR; TCRdb keeps in-frame clones, though not all of them. The sample has roughly 150,000 clones; around 75% are singletons. Input material: PBMCs. These TCRs come from a male donor in good health and CMV-seronegative.

Of note for this clone: The junction departs from germline at one end; a sequencing error may be responsible. The chain employs TRBV18 and TRBJ2-4; D might be TRBD2 (5 bases). Per the germline V gene, CDR1 is KGHSH and CDR2 is LQKENI. The CDR3 loop spans 16 amino acids. CDR3 protein: CASSPPQVLAKHIQYF. Written as DNA, the CDR3 is TGTGCCAGCTCACCACCCCAGGTCCTAGCCAAACACATTCAGTACTTC.

The chain employs TRBV4-1 and TRBJ1-2, with 7 positions matching TRBD1. The junction had 17 bases not matched to a gene; V was cut back by 5 bases and J by 8 bases. Germline-derived CDR1 and CDR2 are MGHRA and YSYEKL. This CDR3 has 16 residues. CDR3 loop: CASSSRDSRVRGGYTF. The CDR3 nucleotides are TGCGCCAGCAGCTCCCGGGACAGCCGAGTAAGAGGAGGCTACACCTTC.

This rearrangement joins TRBV5-1 to TRBJ2-7, with D unclear. V lost 0 bases and J 3 bases, leaving 7 bases between the germline ends. Germline V CDR1 and CDR2: SGHRS, YFSETQ. The CDR3 has 13 amino acids. The CDR3 DNA is TGCGCCAGCAGCTTGGGTTTCGGCTACGAGCAGTACTTC. It translates to CASSLGFGYEQYF.

The V gene is TRBV7-9, the J gene TRBJ1-2; 8 nucleotides agree with TRBD1. Per germline, CDR1 SEHNR and CDR2 FQNEAQ (reference sequence). V was clipped by 7 bases and J by 4 bases; unmatched bases: 8. The CDR3 totals 14 residues. CDR3 coding DNA: TGTGCCAGCACCTTGATCGGACAGGGCTATGGCTACACCTTC. It yields the protein CASTLIGQGYGYTF.

The table lists this clone with a few counts. The genes are TRBV15 and TRBJ2-3, with 8 bases that match TRBD2. CDR1 and CDR2 (germline): LNHNV, YYDKDF (reference sequence). Unmatched junction bases numbered 7, after V lost 8 bases and J lost 3 bases. The CDR3 extends over 14 amino acids. The CDR3 loop reads CATLGTRPTDTQYF. CDR3 nucleotides: TGTGCCACCCTTGGGACTAGACCAACAGATACGCAGTATTTT.

V gene TRBV18 combines with J gene TRBJ1-1, with D unclear. Per germline, CDR1 KGHSH and CDR2 LQKENI. This CDR3 is 15 amino acids long. The V end lost 2 bases, the J end lost 1 base, and 11 bases lay between the germline ends. The CDR3 reads CASSPLSMRNTEAFF. In DNA, the CDR3 is TGTGCCAGCTCACCATTATCAATGAGGAACACTGAAGCTTTCTTT.

The gene calls are TRBV7-2 and TRBJ2-7; 9 bases fit TRBD2. Trimming at V came to 5 bases and at J to 2 bases, leaving 7 bases not matched to a gene. The length of the CDR3 is 15 residues. CDR1 is SGHTA, CDR2 FQGNSA, per germline. The CDR3, as DNA: TGTGCCAGCAGCCAGCCCGGGACTAGCCCCTACGAGCAGTACTTC. Translating it yields CASSQPGTSPYEQYF.

The J gene is TRBJ2-2, the V gene TRBV5-6; TRBD2 is a possible D gene (6 bases). The CDR3 contains 15 residues. Deletions cut 4 bases from V and 1 base from J, with 11 bases between. Germline V gene data show CDR1 as SGHDT and CDR2 as YYEEEE. The CDR3 DNA reads as TGTGCCAGCAGCGGGGGGAGAGGGAACACCGGGGAGCTGTTTTTT. Translating it yields CASSGGRGNTGELFF.